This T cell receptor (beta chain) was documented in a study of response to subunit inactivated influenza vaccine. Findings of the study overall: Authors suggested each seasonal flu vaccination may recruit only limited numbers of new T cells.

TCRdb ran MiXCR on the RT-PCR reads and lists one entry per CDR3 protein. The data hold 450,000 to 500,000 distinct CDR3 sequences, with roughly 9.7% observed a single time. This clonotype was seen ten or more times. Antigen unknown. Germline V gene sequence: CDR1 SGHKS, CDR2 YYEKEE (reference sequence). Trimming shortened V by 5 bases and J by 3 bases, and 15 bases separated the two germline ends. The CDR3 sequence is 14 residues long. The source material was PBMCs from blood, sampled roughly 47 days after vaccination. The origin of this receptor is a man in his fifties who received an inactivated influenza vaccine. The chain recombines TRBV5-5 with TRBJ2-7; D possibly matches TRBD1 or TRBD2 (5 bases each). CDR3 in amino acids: CASSPGTDLYEQYF. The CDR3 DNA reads TGTGCCAGCAGTCCCGGGACGGACCTCTACGAGCAGTACTTC.